Sequencing of this T cell receptor beta chain was carried out in a study of PD-1 blockade in classical Hodgkin lymphoma (dated by TCRdb to between 2020 and 2021). Describing the broader study: Nivolumab dosing was 3 mg/kg intravenously every 2 weeks, continuing until either disease progression or unacceptable toxicity. A peripheral blood immune signature of response to PD-1 blockade in classical Hodgkin lymphoma was defined using TCR beta sequencing and CyTOF.

A note on this clone: Its target antigen remains unknown. No much larger clone is present one base from it, and per-base qualities are unavailable.

Study-wide conclusions, independent of this receptor: Lower diversity was observed in patients in whom nivolumab was started less than 1 year after ASCT, and these patients were excluded from later analyses so that confounding by immune reconstitution would be avoided. The study was restricted to a single clinical trial cohort, and the causes of repertoire differences, possibly disease activity or prior therapy, were left undefined. Trial patients achieving complete response had baseline diversity similar to newly diagnosed patients, whereas partial responders and progressors had significantly lower diversity. A significant rise by C4D1 was seen in CD4+ but not CD8+ TCR diversity (p=0.0027 vs p=0.16), with the rise being most apparent in complete responders (p=0.02). Baseline TCR diversity was reported as lower in newly diagnosed patients than in healthy donors, and lower still in relapsed/refractory patients.

Genomic DNA was isolated using the Qiagen DNeasy kit from unsorted PBMCs as well as from negatively selected CD4+ and CD8+ fractions. TCR beta CDR3 regions were amplified by immunoSEQ multiplex PCR using primers annealing to V and J segments. A synthetic immune receptor repertoire was used to minimize amplification bias, and remaining bias was computationally removed after sequencing. The source study handled its data this way. Repertoire diversity was quantified as the Shannon entropy index using custom Python scripts. The unsorted, CD4+ and CD8+ repertoires were each analyzed separately, with the exception of combined analyses, where CD4+ and CD8+ sequences were merged in silico. Clonal expansion was defined as at least a 2-fold frequency increase after treatment relative to C1D1, with a pseudocount of 0.5 for undetected baseline clones. Clones with 0 or 1 copy at C1D1 were defined as singleton clones, while clones with 2 or more copies were defined as non-singleton clones. Clones expanded in unsorted samples were labelled as CD4+, CD8+ or unknown by matching protein sequences in sorted samples from the same patient. Wilcoxon tests were applied to paired samples to test diversity changes from C1D1 to C4D1. TCRdb mirrors the immuneACCESS table, restricted to in-frame sequences. Some clones are absent from its copies; in checked studies, under half trace to an unresolved V gene, and the reason for the others is unknown. V and J calls and clone size follow that table, whereas D and trimming were derived from the DNA. The sample includes 150,000 or so clones, with less than 80% observed a single time. The ten most abundant clones make up roughly 10% of the sample.

The time point tag for this specimen amounts to: cycle 2 day 1 (C2D1) of nivolumab. Every trial patient had relapsed following autologous stem cell transplantation, and prior brentuximab vedotin exposure was what differed among cohorts A, B and C. A total of over 55 patients with relapsed/refractory classical Hodgkin lymphoma made up the trial cohort, and each patient's best overall response was complete response, partial response or progressive disease. Single-agent nivolumab was administered to trial patients in the multi-cohort phase II CheckMate 205 trial. An independent review committee assessed best overall response by applying the 2007 International Working Group response criteria. Trial PBMCs were obtained immediately prior to nivolumab initiation (C1D1) and on therapy at cycle 2 day 1 and cycle 4 day 1. Peripheral blood was collected in 8 mL Vacutainer Cell Preparation Tubes, from which PBMCs were isolated by centrifugation and then cryopreserved.

Its CDR3 holds 14 amino acids, cysteine through phenylalanine. Only CDR3 DNA remains: 42 bases, in frame from the first base. As encoded in the germline V gene, CDR1 is SGHDT while CDR2 is YYEEEE. V and J are truncated by 0 bases and 5 bases respectively, leaving an intervening sequence of 11 bases. The material was peripheral blood mononuclear cells (PBMCs), obtained before the second cycle of nivolumab. The chain couples TRBV5-6 to TRBJ2-5, and possibly TRBD1, on 5 matching bases. This TCR was recovered from a human donor with classical Hodgkin lymphoma. In nucleotide form, the sequence is TGTGCCAGCAGCTTGGATGCAGGGTGGGAGACCCAGTACTTC. Its protein reads: CASSLDAGWETQYF. Outside the CDR3, residues come from the reference TRBV5-6 and TRBJ2-5 proteins, so the full variable domain is: DAGVTQSPTHLIKTRGQQVTLRCSPKSGHDTVSWYQQALGQGPQFIFQYYEEEERQRGNFPDRFSGHQFPNYSSELNVNALLLGDSALYLCASSLDAGWETQYFGPGTRLLVL.